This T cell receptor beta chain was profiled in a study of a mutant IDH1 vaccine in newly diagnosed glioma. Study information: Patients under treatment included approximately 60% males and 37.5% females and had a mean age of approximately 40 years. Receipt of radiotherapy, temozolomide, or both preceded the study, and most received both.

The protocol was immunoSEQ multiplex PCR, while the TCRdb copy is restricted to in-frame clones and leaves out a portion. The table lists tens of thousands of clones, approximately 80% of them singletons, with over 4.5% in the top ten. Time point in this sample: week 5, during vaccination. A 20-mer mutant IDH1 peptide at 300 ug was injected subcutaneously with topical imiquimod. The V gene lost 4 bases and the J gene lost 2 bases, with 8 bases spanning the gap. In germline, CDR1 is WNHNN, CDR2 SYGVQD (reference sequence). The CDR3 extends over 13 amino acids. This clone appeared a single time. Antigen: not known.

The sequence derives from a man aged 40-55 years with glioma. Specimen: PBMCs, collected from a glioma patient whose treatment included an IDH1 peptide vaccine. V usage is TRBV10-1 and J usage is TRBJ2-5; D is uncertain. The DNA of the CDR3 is TGCGCCAGCAGTGCGACTGCACAAGAGACCCAGTACTTC. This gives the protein CASSATAQETQYF.